The 19 T cell receptor beta chains below come from one sample, sequenced in a study of radiotherapy plus CTLA-4 blockade in lung cancer. TCRdb keeps only in-frame clones here, not all; method: immunoSEQ multiplex PCR. Altogether tens of thousands of clones are present, 79% being singletons, with the ten largest covering over 15%. The sequences come from peripheral blood, collected from a patient treated with radiotherapy plus ipilimumab. These receptors were collected from a human donor with non-small cell lung cancer that progressed on radiotherapy plus ipilimumab.

The chain is built from TRBV4-2 and TRBJ2-1; TRBD1 agrees at 7 bases. The germline V gene has CDR1 LGHNA and CDR2 YNFKEQ. The CDR3 consists of 17 residues. Trimming at V came to 4 bases and at J to 0 bases, leaving 9 bases not matched to a gene. The CDR3 protein is CASSLGTAISSYNEQFF. In DNA, the CDR3 is TGTGCCAGCAGCCTAGGGACAGCGATAAGCTCCTACAATGAGCAGTTCTTC.

The chain combines TRBV7-3 with TRBJ2-1, with D possibly being TRBD2 (5 bases). Trimming cost V 0 bases and J 0 bases, with 15 bases left between them. This CDR3 has 18 residues. Germline V CDR1 and CDR2: SGHTA, FQGTGA. CDR3 protein: CASSLTAVLKGSYNEQFF. The CDR3 nucleotides are TGTGCCAGCAGCTTAACAGCGGTGCTAAAAGGCTCCTACAATGAGCAGTTCTTC. Full variable domain (missing parts from reference TRBV7-3 and TRBJ2-1): GAGVSQTPSNKVTEKGKYVELRCDPISGHTALYWYRQSLGQGPEFLIYFQGTGAADDSGLPNDRFFAVRPEGSVSTLKIQRTERGDSAVYLCASSLTAVLKGSYNEQFFGPGTRLTVL.

The rearrangement links TRBV5-1 to TRBJ2-7; 12 positions agree with TRBD1. The ends lost 3 bases at V and 7 bases at J; junction bases unmatched: 5. Germline V gives CDR1 SGHRS, CDR2 YFSETQ. The CDR3 sequence is 14 residues long. CDR3: CASSSGQGAREQYF. The CDR3 bases are TGCGCCAGCAGCTCGGGACAGGGGGCGAGGGAGCAGTACTTC.

This clone has only a few counts. The J gene is TRBJ2-3, the V gene TRBV7-9, with 7 bases matching TRBD2. In germline, CDR1 is SEHNR, CDR2 FQNEAQ (reference sequence). Trimming at V came to 7 bases and at J to 4 bases, leaving 5 bases not matched to a gene. The CDR3 runs 13 residues. CDR3 region: CASTGRGPDTQYF. The CDR3 bases are TGTGCCAGCACGGGGAGGGGACCAGATACGCAGTATTTT.

This chain connects TRBV6-1 to TRBJ2-1; 7 positions agree with TRBD1. This CDR3 has 15 residues. Germline CDR1 and CDR2: MNHNS and SASEGT. With 6 bases clipped from V and 7 bases from J, the junction kept 12 bases outside the gene matches. The CDR3 region has the DNA TGTGCCAGCAGCCTGTCGAGGGGGCGAGTGAATGAGCAGTTCTTC. Protein product: CASSLSRGRVNEQFF.

This chain joins TRBV7-3 and TRBJ1-2; no clear D. CDR1 is SGHTA and CDR2 is FQGTGA in the germline V gene. The V gene lost 0 bases and the J gene lost 2 bases, with 10 bases spanning the gap. This CDR3 region has 15 residues. DNA of the CDR3: TGTGCCAGCAGCTTAACTGGGATTGGCAACTATGGCTACACCTTC. It codes for CASSLTGIGNYGYTF.

The chain links TRBV19 to TRBJ2-2; D is undetermined. The CDR3 is made up of 14 amino acids. Germline CDR1 is LNHDA and CDR2 is SQIVND (reference sequence). V was pared by 3 bases and J by 10 bases, with 15 bases between. The CDR3 region is CASSMRTRSQELFF. For the CDR3, the DNA is TGTGCCAGTAGTATGAGGACCCGCTCCCAGGAGCTGTTTTTT.

The J gene is TRBJ2-7, the V gene TRBV7-6; 8 bases fit TRBD2. J was trimmed by 7 bases and V by 4 bases; bases with no gene match: 15. This CDR3 has 16 amino acids. Germline V CDR1 and CDR2: SGHVS, FNYEAQ. The CDR3, as DNA: TGTGCCAGCAGCTGGGTCTGGGCAGCACTAGCGGTGGAGCAGTACTTC. This translates into CASSWVWAALAVEQYF.

The chain couples TRBV4-2 to TRBJ2-3, with 10 bases matching TRBD1. This CDR3 region has 16 residues. In germline, CDR1 is LGHNA, CDR2 YNFKEQ. V was clipped by 0 bases and J by 4 bases; unmatched bases: 4. CDR3 DNA sequence: TGTGCCAGCAGCCAAGAAGGGACAGGGGTTGCAGATACGCAGTATTTT. Translating gives CASSQEGTGVADTQYF.

By share, this clone counts as medium-sized (0.01 to 0.1%). The V call is TRBV7-6, the J call TRBJ1-1; D is unclear. This CDR3 is built from 14 residues. In germline, CDR1 is SGHVS, CDR2 FNYEAQ. Trimming removed 5 bases from V and 6 bases from J, with 16 bases in between. For the CDR3, the DNA is TGTGCCAGCAGCCCACAAATCGGGGAAGCTGAAGCTTTCTTT. Translation gives CASSPQIGEAEAFF. Full variable domain (outside the CDR3, taken from reference TRBV7-6 and TRBJ1-1): GAGVSQSPRYKVTKRGQDVALRCDPISGHVSLYWYRQALGQGPEFLTYFNYEAQQDKSGLPNDRFSAERPEGSISTLTIQRTEQRDSAMYRCASSPQIGEAEAFFGQGTRLTVV.

The gene calls are TRBV7-3 and TRBJ1-1, with D uncertain. The germline gives CDR1 SGHTA, CDR2 FQGTGA. Trimming removed 5 bases at V and 5 bases at J, with 12 bases between. The CDR3 has 13 residues. The CDR3 is CASSTARTTEAFF. In DNA form, the CDR3 reads TGTGCCAGCAGCACGGCAAGAACTACTGAAGCTTTCTTT.

This chain joins TRBV14 and TRBJ2-3; D is perhaps TRBD1 (5 bases). The length of the CDR3 is 15 residues. Trimming took off 4 bases at V and 0 bases at J, with 11 bases between the two ends. In germline, CDR1 is SGHDN, CDR2 FVKESK. The CDR3 coding sequence is TGTGCCAGCAGCCTGCAGGGATGGAGCACAGATACGCAGTATTTT. Residues: CASSLQGWSTDTQYF. Full variable domain (missing parts from reference TRBV14 and TRBJ2-3): EAGVTQFPSHSVIEKGQTVTLRCDPISGHDNLYWYRRVMGKEIKFLLHFVKESKQDESGMPNNRFLAERTGGTYSTLKVQPAELEDSGVYFCASSLQGWSTDTQYFGPGTRLTVL.

The CDR3 DNA follows: TGTGCCAGCAACCTAGGTAGGGCGGGAAAGGACAATGAGCAGTTCTTC. The encoded protein is CASNLGRAGKDNEQFF. The J gene is TRBJ2-1, the V gene TRBV27, with D perhaps TRBD2 (6 bases). CDR3 length: 16 amino acids. Between the trimmed V and J ends, which lost 7 bases and 5 bases, there was a span of 21 bases. Germline V gives CDR1 MNHEY, CDR2 SMNVEV (reference sequence).

This clone appeared a few times. The chain has TRBV7-8 and TRBJ2-7; 7 positions match TRBD1. This CDR3 spans 16 amino acids. V shed 2 bases and J 7 bases; nucleotides not matched to a gene: 14. CDR1 and CDR2 (germline): SGHVS, FQNEAQ. CDR3 DNA sequence: TGTGCCAGCAGCTTACAATCCGGGACAGCCCTTGTTGAGCAGTACTTC. Translated: CASSLQSGTALVEQYF. Together with reference TRBV7-8 and TRBJ2-7, the CDR3 gives the full variable domain: GAGVSQSPRYKVAKRGQDVALRCDPISGHVSLFWYQQALGQGPEFLTYFQNEAQLDKSGLPSDRFFAERPEGSVSTLKIQRTQQEDSAVYLCASSLQSGTALVEQYFGPGTRLTVT.

The chain is built from TRBV18 and TRBJ1-1; D possibly corresponds to TRBD1 (5 bases). CDR1 is KGHSH and CDR2 is LQKENI in the germline V gene. V was cut by 3 bases and J by 1 base, with 15 bases left in between. There are 16 residues in the CDR3. CDR3 DNA: TGTGCCAGCTCACCGGCCCCCAATAGGGGGAACACTGAAGCTTTCTTT. It is translated as CASSPAPNRGNTEAFF. The full variable domain, its missing parts supplied by reference TRBV18 and TRBJ1-1, is NAGVMQNPRHLVRRRGQEARLRCSPMKGHSHVYWYRQLPEEGLKFMVYLQKENIIDESGMPKERFSAEFPKEGPSILRIQQVVRGDSAAYFCASSPAPNRGNTEAFFGQGTRLTVV.

This clone showed up just once. The V call is TRBV5-1, the J call TRBJ2-7; 7 bases agree with TRBD2. This CDR3 comprises 14 residues. Germline assignment: CDR1 SGHRS and CDR2 YFSETQ. Unmatched junction bases numbered 11, after V lost 6 bases and J lost 5 bases. Written as DNA, the CDR3 is TGCGCCAGCAAGTTACTATCCCGGGGGGACGAGCAGTACTTC. Protein product: CASKLLSRGDEQYF.

This sequence joins TRBV13 and TRBJ2-1; 11 positions match TRBD2. The CDR3 contains 17 residues. Trimming took 1 base from V and 8 from J; bases not matched to a gene: 10. Germline CDR1 reads PRHDT; CDR2 reads FYEKMQ (reference sequence). The CDR3 bases are TGTGCCAGCAGCTTAGCCGCTGCTAGCGGGGGGCAGGATGAGCAGTTCTTC. It yields the protein CASSLAAASGGQDEQFF.

The rearrangement links TRBV7-9 to TRBJ2-7, with TRBD1 identical over 9 bases. This CDR3 comprises 14 residues. CDR1 is SEHNR and CDR2 is FQNEAQ in the germline V gene (reference sequence). V dropped 6 bases and J dropped 0; count of bases not matched to a gene: 3. In DNA, the CDR3 is TGTGCCAGCAGTTCGGACAGGGGCTCCTACGAGCAGTACTTC. Translating it yields CASSSDRGSYEQYF.

The J gene is TRBJ2-7, the V gene TRBV4-2; no clear D. The V gene's germline CDR1 is LGHNA and CDR2 YNFKEQ. The CDR3 contains 15 residues. V dropped 0 bases and J dropped 3 bases, with 12 bases sitting between them. The CDR3 protein is CASSQEARPNYEQYF. The CDR3 bases are TGTGCCAGCAGCCAAGAAGCCAGGCCCAACTACGAGCAGTACTTC.